One sample yielded the 20 T cell receptor beta chains listed below, sequenced in a study of cytomegalovirus exposure and HLA in healthy donors. The PCR ran on 60 Vbeta and 13 Jbeta primers. Clones were sequenced by immunoSEQ multiplex PCR, and TCRdb holds only the in-frame ones, with some missing. The sample lists about 160,000 clones, less than 90% occurring once. Sequenced material: PBMCs. The receptor source for this set is a man aged 30-40 years in good health and CMV-seronegative.

The chain has TRBV13 and TRBJ1-4; 9 bases are a match to TRBD1. Trimming took 6 bases from V and 4 from J; bases not matched to a gene: 3. Per the germline V gene, CDR1 is PRHDT and CDR2 is FYEKMQ (reference sequence). The CDR3 loop spans 14 amino acids. The CDR3 is CASRPTGGNEKLFF. DNA of the CDR3: TGTGCCAGCAGACCGACAGGGGGTAATGAAAAACTGTTTTTT.

The V gene is TRBV19, the J gene TRBJ2-7, with 8 bases aligning to TRBD1. Germline loops: CDR1 LNHDA, CDR2 SQIVND (reference sequence). V lost 4 bases, J lost 2 bases, and 4 bases stayed unmatched. CDR3 length: 14 residues. The CDR3 nucleotides are TGTGCCAGTAGTACCTCGGGACAGGCCTACGAGCAGTACTTC. Its translation: CASSTSGQAYEQYF.

This chain joins TRBV7-3 and TRBJ2-3; TRBD2 agrees at 7 bases. Germline V lookup: CDR1 SGHTA, CDR2 FQGTGA. The CDR3 has 16 residues. The V segment lost 2 bases and the J segment 2 bases; nucleotides outside the gene matches: 7. The chain's CDR3 is CASSLAGVGPTDTQYF. The CDR3 nucleotides are TGTGCCAGCAGCTTAGCGGGAGTCGGTCCCACAGATACGCAGTATTTT.

This chain links TRBV9 with TRBJ2-1; TRBD2 matches at 8 bases. This CDR3 is built from 16 residues. The germline V gene has CDR1 SGDLS and CDR2 YYNGEE. With 2 bases clipped from V and 3 bases from J, the junction kept 7 bases outside the gene matches. Here the CDR3 DNA reads TGTGCCAGCAGCGTGGGGCTAGCGGGCCACTACAATGAGCAGTTCTTC. As protein: CASSVGLAGHYNEQFF.

The chain uses TRBV4-1 and TRBJ1-2; D may be TRBD1 (6 bases). Germline V gene data show CDR1 as MGHRA and CDR2 as YSYEKL. V was cut by 1 base and J by 6 bases, with 21 bases left in between. This CDR3 comprises 17 residues. The CDR3 bases are TGCGCCAGCAGCCAAGGGGTTCGTGACAGGATATTTGATGGCTACACCTTC. Amino acid sequence: CASSQGVRDRIFDGYTF.

The V and J genes are TRBV10-1 and TRBJ2-7; TRBD2 agrees at 7 bases. The CDR3 loop spans 16 amino acids. After removal of 9 bases from V and 2 bases from J, the junction contained 16 bases not matched to a gene. Germline loops: CDR1 WNHNN, CDR2 SYGVQD (reference sequence). CDR3 bases: TGCGCCAGGATGGCTAGCGGAAGACCAACAGCCTACGAGCAGTACTTC. Residues: CARMASGRPTAYEQYF.

The gene calls are TRBV6-1 and TRBJ2-5, with 7 bases lining up with TRBD1. The CDR3 is 14 amino acids. J gave up 0 bases and V 6 bases, and 4 bases lay outside the gene matches. Per germline, CDR1 MNHNS and CDR2 SASEGT. CDR3 nucleotides: TGTGCCAGCAGCGACGGGACAGACCAAGAGACCCAGTACTTC. It yields the protein CASSDGTDQETQYF.

V and J are TRBV10-1 and TRBJ1-1; 9 bases map to TRBD1. Germline loops: CDR1 WNHNN, CDR2 SYGVQD (reference sequence). This CDR3 contains 16 residues. V gave up 4 bases and J gave up 3 bases; unmatched junction bases: 9. CDR3 coding DNA: TGCGCCAGCAGTGTCCCGGGACAGGGTTCGGACACTGAAGCTTTCTTT. Residues: CASSVPGQGSDTEAFF.

The chain employs TRBV2 and TRBJ2-2, with TRBD1 as a possible D gene (6 bases). V lost 10 bases and J 1 base, leaving 13 bases between the germline ends. The CDR3 loop spans 14 amino acids. Germline V gene lookup returns CDR1 SNHLY and CDR2 FYNNEI. The CDR3 sequence is CATKLGQNTGELFF. CDR3 bases: TGTGCCACCAAACTGGGACAGAACACCGGGGAGCTGTTTTTT.

The chain uses TRBV19 and TRBJ2-6; TRBD1 matches 10 bases. Germline CDR1 and CDR2: LNHDA and SQIVND (reference sequence). Trimming at V came to 4 bases and at J to 5 bases, leaving 8 bases not matched to a gene. This CDR3 region has 17 residues. The CDR3 reads CASSTRGTGAWANVLTF. The CDR3, as DNA: TGTGCCAGTAGTACCCGGGGGACAGGGGCTTGGGCCAACGTCCTGACTTTC.

The chain links TRBV30 to TRBJ1-5; TRBD1 matches 8 bases. The CDR3 loop spans 14 amino acids. From germline, CDR1 is GTSNPN and CDR2 SVGIG (reference sequence). J was trimmed by 3 bases and V by 3 bases; bases with no gene match: 4. The DNA for the CDR3 is TGTGCCTGGAGGGACAGGGCGTTCAATCAGCCCCAGCATTTT. This gives the protein CAWRDRAFNQPQHF.

Only one count was recorded for this clone. The gene calls are TRBV23-1 and TRBJ1-1; perhaps TRBD1 as D (5 bases). TRBV23-1 is known as an ORF, though its function is uncertain. V was shortened by 4 bases and J by 5 bases, with 20 bases between the two germline ends. The CDR3 totals 16 residues. CDR3 amino acids: CASSRRGRELGTEAFF. In DNA, the CDR3 is TGCGCCAGCAGTCGGAGGGGCCGGGAATTGGGGACTGAAGCTTTCTTT.

The J gene is TRBJ2-7, the V gene TRBV11-2; D ambiguous. CDR1 and CDR2 (germline): SGHAT, FQNNGV. V shed 4 bases and J shed 2 bases, with 12 bases lying between them. CDR3 size: 14 residues. CDR3: CASSSLAQPYEQYF. The DNA of the CDR3 is TGTGCCAGCAGCTCACTTGCACAGCCCTACGAGCAGTACTTC.

In its sample, this clone was seen a few times. CDR3 loop: CASGSLSGVASEQYF. Written as DNA, the CDR3 is TGCGCCAGCGGATCATTATCGGGAGTAGCGAGTGAGCAGTACTTC. The chain employs TRBV5-1 and TRBJ2-7, with a weak D call TRBD2 (6 bases). The CDR3 is 15 amino acids. From germline, CDR1 is SGHRS and CDR2 YFSETQ. V lost 7 bases, J lost 7 bases, and 24 bases lay in between.

V gene TRBV6-5 combines with J gene TRBJ2-1, with D perhaps TRBD1 (6 bases). The CDR3 has 16 amino acids. Trimming took off 0 bases at V and 2 bases at J, with 11 bases between the two ends. The germline gives CDR1 MNHEY, CDR2 SVGAGI. The CDR3 nucleotides are TGTGCCAGCAGTTACTCCGGACAGAACCCCTACAATGAGCAGTTCTTC. It yields the protein CASSYSGQNPYNEQFF.

The chain links TRBV19 to TRBJ2-6, with 10 bases lining up with TRBD2. With V trimmed by 5 bases and J by 0 bases, 7 bases remained unmatched. The germline CDR1 and CDR2 sequences are LNHDA and SQIVND (reference sequence). The CDR3 spans 18 residues. The CDR3 is CASSDLAGAYSGANVLTF. The CDR3, as DNA: TGTGCCAGTAGTGATCTAGCGGGGGCGTACTCTGGGGCCAACGTCCTGACTTTC.

In nucleotides, the CDR3 is TGCGCCAGCACCGGCGGGGGTACAGATACGCAGTATTTT. Its translation is CASTGGGTDTQYF. The chain links TRBV10-1 to TRBJ2-3; 7 bases align to TRBD2. Germline V gives CDR1 WNHNN, CDR2 SYGVQD (reference sequence). CDR3 length: 13 amino acids. The V gene end was trimmed by 7 bases and the J gene end by 3 bases; junction bases not matched to a gene: 4.

The chain has TRBV7-2 and TRBJ2-1; D might be TRBD1 (5 bases). In germline, CDR1 is SGHTA, CDR2 FQGNSA. Trimming left V 1 base short and J 3 bases short, with 10 bases between. The CDR3 is 15 amino acids. CDR3 DNA: TGTGCCAGCAGCTTAGTTTTCCAGGGCTACAATGAGCAGTTCTTC. Its translation: CASSLVFQGYNEQFF.

The V gene is TRBV11-3, the J gene TRBJ2-1; 7 nucleotides agree with TRBD1. V lost 0 bases and J lost 10; bases outside the gene matches: 12. The CDR3 runs to 16 residues. CDR1 is SGHNT, CDR2 YENEEA, per germline. The CDR3 DNA is TGTGCCAGCAGCTTAGACACAGGGGTTAGTATCAGGGAGCAGTTCTTC. This translates into CASSLDTGVSIREQFF.

The chain uses TRBV7-9 and TRBJ1-2; 9 bases are shared with TRBD1. J gave up 3 bases and V 8 bases, and 7 bases lay outside the gene matches. The CDR3 loop spans 14 amino acids. Looked up from germline, CDR1 is SEHNR and CDR2 is FQNEAQ (reference sequence). The CDR3: CASFEGQGYYGYTF. In DNA, the CDR3 is TGTGCCAGCTTTGAGGGACAGGGATACTATGGCTACACCTTC.